This T cell receptor beta chain was identified in a study of cytomegalovirus exposure and HLA in healthy donors. Regarding the study as a whole: The analysis excluded some indistinguishable V segments, including TRBV6-2 and TRBV6-3. The authors considered a cluster of highly shared sequence variants likely to be a sequencing artifact.

Use of 60 Vbeta and 13 Jbeta primers characterized the PCR. Original data processing: Unique TCR beta chains totaled roughly 79 million in a later count, with roughly 11 million of them shared. The repertoire was sequenced with immunoSEQ multiplex PCR; TCRdb's copy has only in-frame clones and lacks some. The DNA gave D and trimming, while V, J and clone size come from that table. The sample carries approximately 160,000 clones, 77% recorded once. With regard to this clone: What it recognizes is unknown.

The CDR3 extends over 16 amino acids. The germline gives CDR1 LGHNA, CDR2 YSLEER. V lost 1 base and J lost 4; bases outside the gene matches: 3. This TCR came from a woman between 40 and 55 years old in good health and CMV-seropositive. The V gene is TRBV4-3, the J gene TRBJ2-3, with 12 bases lining up with TRBD2. Sequenced sample: PBMCs. As DNA, the CDR3 is TGCGCCAGCAGCCAAGGGACTAGCGGGGAGGCAGATACGCAGTATTTT. Its translation is CASSQGTSGEADTQYF.